This TCR beta chain was captured by sequencing in a study of blood T cells in healthy people across ages. Overall study findings and caveats: TCR beta diversity was tightly associated with the proportion of naive T cells. Among T cells, TCR beta diversity per million cells dropped roughly linearly as age rose.

Primed by a sample-barcoded 5' primer and a J-beta primer mix, a second PCR proceeded for 7 to 11 cycles. TCRdb analysed the 5' RACE reads with MiXCR anew, one entry per CDR3 protein. The table includes approximately 900,000 distinct CDR3 sequences, roughly 43% detected once. This CDR3 is 15 amino acids long. Trimming pared 2 bases from V and 2 bases from J, leaving 11 bases between. Per the germline V gene, CDR1 is SGHVS and CDR2 is FNYEAQ. In regard to this clonotype: Its matching antigen is unknown.

This TCR was recovered from a man aged 25-45 years in good health. This chain links TRBV7-6 with TRBJ2-3; D gene ambiguous. Source material: blood. In DNA form, the CDR3 reads TGTGCCAGCAGCTTACTGAGTTCGTCCACAGATACGCAGTATTTT. It specifies CASSLLSSSTDTQYF.